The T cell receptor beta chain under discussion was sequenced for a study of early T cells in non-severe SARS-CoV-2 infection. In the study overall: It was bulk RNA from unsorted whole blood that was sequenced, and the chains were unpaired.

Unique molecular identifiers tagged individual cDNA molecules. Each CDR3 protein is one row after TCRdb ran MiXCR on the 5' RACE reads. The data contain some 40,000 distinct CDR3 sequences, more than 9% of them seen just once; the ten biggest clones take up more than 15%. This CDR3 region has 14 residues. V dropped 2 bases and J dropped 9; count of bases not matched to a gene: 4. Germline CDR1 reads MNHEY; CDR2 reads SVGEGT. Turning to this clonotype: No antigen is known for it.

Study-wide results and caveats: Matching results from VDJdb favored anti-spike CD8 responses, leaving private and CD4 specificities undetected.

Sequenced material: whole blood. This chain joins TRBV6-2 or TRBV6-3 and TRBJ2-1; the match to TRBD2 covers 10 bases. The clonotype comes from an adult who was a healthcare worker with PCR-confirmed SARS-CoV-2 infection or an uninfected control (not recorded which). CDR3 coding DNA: TGTGCCAGCAGTTACAGCGGGGGGGCGTCTGAGCAGTTCTTC. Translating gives CASSYSGGASEQFF.